This TCR beta chain was retrieved from a study of CD8+CD57+ T cells in acquired aplastic anemia. Study-level background: When averaged, DNA from sorted CD4+ and CD8+ cells came to around 3.4 ug.

Points from the study as a whole: A set of about 30 CD8+ CDR3 sequences was shared between patients and controls, and these sequences appeared highly expressed in patients.

Investigators profiled TCR beta VDJ and CDR3 from genomic DNA template. MiXCR was run by TCRdb on the reads, yielding one entry per CDR3 protein. The sample yields about 81,000 distinct CDR3 sequences, less than 60% seen once. This CDR3 comprises 18 residues. With V trimmed by 5 bases and J by 5 bases, 11 bases remained unmatched. This clonotype was counted ten times or more. Antigen specificity is unknown. The sequenced material came from sorted CD4+, CD8+, or CD8+CD57+ T cells (not recorded which) from PBMCs. This chain connects TRBV12-3 or TRBV12-4 to TRBJ2-3, with 15 bases that match TRBD2. This receptor was identified in a human donor in good health, serving as a control. The CDR3 nucleotides are TGTGCCAGCAGTCTACGGACTAGCGGGGGGGCCGGATTAGATACGCAGTATTTT. Amino acid sequence: CASSLRTSGGAGLDTQYF.